This TCR beta chain was obtained from a study of T cells expressing NK-cell markers. For TCR beta, cDNA was produced by 5'RACE template switching with UMIs. After re-calling the 5' RACE reads, TCRdb lists one entry per CDR3 protein, DNA absent. Its clone listing holds some 500,000 distinct CDR3 sequences. With regard to this clonotype: The antigen is not known.

Looked up from germline, CDR1 is MNHNY and CDR2 is SVGAGI (reference sequence). The CDR3 runs 13 residues. Regarding the study as a whole: A handful of donors showed these clonotypes also leading the CD3+CD56-NKG2C+ fraction. In roughly six donors, dominant CD3+CD56+NKG2C+ clonotypes ranked among the top 10 CD8+ clonotypes. Certain NKG2C+ T cell clones were expanded, and their HCMV specificity remained unclear.

The clonotype originates from a woman aged 50 to 60 in good health. Sequenced: blood T cells: a sorted CD56 or NKG2C T cell subset, CD4+ or CD8+ T cells, or bulk PBMC T cells (not recorded which). The J gene is TRBJ2-7, the V gene TRBV6-6. CDR3 sequence: CASRSVGAYEQYF.